Listed here are 20 T cell receptor beta chains from one sample, sequenced in a study of blood T cell repertoires in COVID-19. Sequencing was performed with immunoSEQ multiplex PCR; in TCRdb, only in-frame clones are kept and a portion is missing. The sample includes under 250,000 clones, approximately 86% of them seen just once. Sequenced material: peripheral blood. Receptors originate from a woman aged 60-75 years who had recovered from COVID-19.

Note on this clone: Additional DNA sequences in this sample encode the identical CDR3. The chain joins TRBV2 to TRBJ1-5; 7 positions match TRBD1. Germline assignment: CDR1 SNHLY and CDR2 FYNNEI. The CDR3 is 14 amino acids. V was pared by 5 bases and J by 1 base, with 2 bases of the junction left unmatched. The CDR3 sequence is CASSRQGSNQPQHF. The CDR3 DNA follows: TGTGCCAGCAGTAGACAGGGCAGCAATCAGCCCCAGCATTTT.

The CDR3 spells CASSQGSPYNEQFF. The DNA of the CDR3 is TGTGCCAGCAGCCAGGGGAGTCCCTACAATGAGCAGTTCTTC. The chain has TRBV11-2 and TRBJ2-1, with D possibly matching TRBD1 (6 bases). The germline CDR1 and CDR2 sequences are SGHAT and FQNNGV. This CDR3 is 14 amino acids long. With 5 bases removed from V and 2 bases from J, the gap between germline ends came to 10 bases.

The CDR3 region is CASSRYLSGTGNTIYF. The CDR3 nucleotides read TGTGCCAGCAGCCGCTATTTGAGCGGAACTGGAAACACCATATATTTT. The V gene is TRBV3-1 (or the pseudogene TRBV3-2), the J gene TRBJ1-3; D is uncertain. There are 16 residues in the CDR3. V lost 4 bases, J lost 2 bases, and 15 bases lay in between. Per the germline V gene, CDR1 is LGHDT and CDR2 is YNNKEL (reference sequence).

The CDR3 sequence is CASSQEGGRVSTEAFF. The CDR3 DNA reads as TGTGCCAGCAGCCAAGAAGGCGGCAGGGTGAGCACTGAAGCTTTCTTT. V gene TRBV14 combines with J gene TRBJ1-1; the D gene is possibly TRBD1 (5 bases). The CDR3 runs 16 residues. Germline V gene lookup returns CDR1 SGHDN and CDR2 FVKESK. The V and J ends lost 0 bases and 4 bases respectively, with 15 bases between them.

CDR3 nucleotides: TGTGCCAGCAGCGTAGCCGGGAATCGGGGAGATACGCAGTATTTT. Its protein is CASSVAGNRGDTQYF. The gene calls are TRBV9 and TRBJ2-3; possible D gene TRBD2, 5 bases. V dropped 0 bases and J dropped 5 bases, with 13 bases sitting between them. Germline V gene data show CDR1 as SGDLS and CDR2 as YYNGEE. CDR3 length: 15 residues.

The rearrangement links TRBV5-1 to TRBJ2-7, with 9 positions matching TRBD1. CDR1 and CDR2 from the germline V gene are SGHRS and YFSETQ. J lost 3 bases, V lost 4 bases, and 8 bases had no gene match. CDR3 size: 15 residues. The DNA for the CDR3 is TGCGCCAGCAGCCCCACCGGGACAGGGCTCTACGAGCAGTACTTC. This gives the protein CASSPTGTGLYEQYF. The full variable domain, with the rest looked up from reference TRBV5-1 and TRBJ2-7, is KAGVTQTPRYLIKTRGQQVTLSCSPISGHRSVSWYQQTPGQGLQFLFEYFSETQRNKGNFPGRFSGRQFSNSRSEMNVSTLELGDSALYLCASSPTGTGLYEQYFGPGTRLTVT.

The rearrangement uses TRBV28 and TRBJ1-4; D gene unclear. Trimming left V 10 bases short and J 2 bases short, with 14 bases between. This CDR3 has 14 amino acids. CDR1 MDHEN and CDR2 SYDVKM come from the germline V gene. CDR3 bases: TGTGCCACCCTTAGGAGCTTTACTAATGAAAAACTGTTTTTT. This gives the protein CATLRSFTNEKLFF.

The rearrangement uses TRBV10-3 and TRBJ2-1, with 8 positions matching TRBD2. This CDR3 is 15 amino acids long. Germline CDR1 ENHRY, CDR2 SYGVKD. The V segment lost 4 bases and the J segment 7 bases; nucleotides outside the gene matches: 9. The chain's CDR3 is CAISGGGGGRNEQFF. CDR3 nucleotide sequence: TGTGCCATCAGTGGGGGAGGCGGGGGGCGAAATGAGCAGTTCTTC.

This clone has just one count. The chain joins TRBV24-1 to TRBJ2-1; 9 bases fit TRBD2. J was trimmed by 6 bases and V by 8 bases; bases with no gene match: 4. Germline CDR1 KGHDR, CDR2 SFDVKD. CDR3 length equals 13 residues. The CDR3 loop is CATTLAGVNEQFF. CDR3 DNA sequence: TGTGCCACCACTTTAGCGGGGGTCAATGAGCAGTTCTTC.

This chain connects TRBV24-1 to TRBJ1-2, with 7 bases identical to TRBD1. Germline assignment: CDR1 KGHDR and CDR2 SFDVKD. J lost 7 bases, V lost 4 bases, and 14 bases had no gene match. The CDR3 is 16 residues long. The CDR3 loop reads CATSDPQGGGWSGYTF. DNA for the CDR3: TGTGCCACCAGTGACCCCCAAGGGGGCGGTTGGAGTGGCTACACCTTC.

The chain is built from TRBV2 and TRBJ1-2, with 9 nucleotides matching TRBD1. V shed 6 bases and J 0 bases; nucleotides not matched to a gene: 5. Germline assignment: CDR1 SNHLY and CDR2 FYNNEI. The CDR3 is made up of 15 amino acids. In DNA, the CDR3 is TGTGCCAGCAGAAGGGGACAGGGCCCTAACTATGGCTACACCTTC. This sequence encodes CASRRGQGPNYGYTF.

This sequence joins TRBV5-8 and TRBJ2-7, with 9 positions matching TRBD1. Germline V gene data show CDR1 as SGHTS and CDR2 as YDEGEE. The ends lost 3 bases at V and 3 bases at J; junction bases unmatched: 4. The CDR3 sequence is 14 residues long. Written as DNA, the CDR3 is TGTGCCAGCAGCTCCGGGACAGGGTACTACGAGCAGTACTTC. It is translated as CASSSGTGYYEQYF.

The gene calls are TRBV19 and TRBJ2-1, with TRBD2 identical over 8 bases. CDR1 is LNHDA, CDR2 SQIVND, per germline (reference sequence). The V gene end was trimmed by 3 bases and the J gene end by 10 bases; junction bases not matched to a gene: 8. The CDR3 spans 14 residues. The DNA of the CDR3 is TGTGCCAGTAGTATTATGCGGGGGGCAAGGGAGCAGTTCTTC. Encoded protein: CASSIMRGAREQFF.

This chain links TRBV19 with TRBJ1-1; 7 nucleotides line up with TRBD1. Germline CDR1 reads LNHDA; CDR2 reads SQIVND (reference sequence). The trim removed 6 bases at V and 3 bases at J, leaving 7 bases unmatched. The length of the CDR3 is 14 residues. CDR3 sequence reads: CASRKGARDTEAFF. DNA for the CDR3: TGTGCCAGTAGGAAGGGGGCGAGGGACACTGAAGCTTTCTTT.

A few counts support this clone. The V and J genes are TRBV28 and TRBJ1-2; weak D call: TRBD1 (5 bases). CDR1 MDHEN and CDR2 SYDVKM come from the germline V gene. Trimming shortened V by 11 bases and J by 4 bases, and 14 bases separated the two germline ends. CDR3 size: 12 residues. CDR3 sequence reads: CAGQRRGYGYTF. The CDR3 DNA reads TGTGCCGGCCAGAGGAGGGGCTATGGCTACACCTTC.

This chain uses TRBV4-2 with TRBJ2-3, with TRBD2 identical over 9 bases. The J segment lost 2 bases and the V segment lost 4 bases, leaving 4 bases of the junction unmatched. The CDR3 covers 15 residues. Germline V gene lookup returns CDR1 LGHNA and CDR2 YNFKEQ. This CDR3 reads CASSRSGGNTDTQYF. The CDR3 DNA is TGTGCCAGCAGCCGTAGCGGGGGCAACACAGATACGCAGTATTTT.

CDR3 coding DNA: TGTGCCAGCAGCTACCGGGGGGGGAATAGTTCACCCCTCCACTTT. This codes for CASSYRGGNSSPLHF. The chain carries TRBV9 and TRBJ1-6, with D possibly TRBD1 on 5 matching bases. Germline assignment: CDR1 SGDLS and CDR2 YYNGEE. Trimming removed 4 bases from V and 9 bases from J, with 17 bases in between. The CDR3 runs to 15 residues. Using reference TRBV9 and TRBJ1-6 for the parts outside the CDR3, the full variable domain is DSGVTQTPKHLITATGQRVTLRCSPRSGDLSVYWYQQSLDQGLQFLIQYYNGEERAKGNILERFSAQQFPDLHSELNLSSLELGDSALYFCASSYRGGNSSPLHFGNGTRLTVT.

The rearrangement joins TRBV7-3 to TRBJ2-2; the match to TRBD2 covers 7 bases. V was clipped by 4 bases and J by 6 bases; unmatched bases: 5. The V gene's germline CDR1 is SGHTA and CDR2 FQGTGA. The CDR3 consists of 14 residues. The CDR3 coding sequence is TGTGCCAGCAGCTCTGGACTAGTCGCCGGGGAGCTGTTTTTT. Residues: CASSSGLVAGELFF.

The rearrangement joins TRBV27 to TRBJ2-4, with TRBD1 as a possible D gene (5 bases). This CDR3 has 13 amino acids. CDR1 and CDR2 (germline): MNHEY, SMNVEV (reference sequence). V lost 3 bases and J 6 bases, leaving 9 bases between the germline ends. The CDR3 protein is CASSLQTVNIQYF. The CDR3, as DNA: TGTGCCAGCAGTTTGCAGACAGTAAACATTCAGTACTTC.

The V and J genes are TRBV9 and TRBJ1-5; 9 bases line up with TRBD1. Looked up from germline, CDR1 is SGDLS and CDR2 is YYNGEE. CDR3 length: 15 residues. V dropped 3 bases and J dropped 4; count of bases not matched to a gene: 5. This CDR3 reads CASSEGQGGNQPQHF. The CDR3 bases are TGTGCCAGCAGCGAGGGACAGGGTGGGAATCAGCCCCAGCATTTT.